The present entry profiles one TCR beta chain with its context. Its antigen is currently unknown. The data are from a study of identical twins. A single record per CDR3 protein comes from TCRdb applying MiXCR to the 5' RACE reads. The sample includes some 250,000 distinct CDR3 sequences, more than 9.5% of them seen just once. The V end lost 7 bases, the J end lost 7 bases, and 10 bases lay between the germline ends. The germline V gene encodes CDR1 DFQATT and CDR2 SNEGSKA (reference sequence). The CDR3 consists of 10 residues. Notes on the study in general: Out-of-frame sharing of TCR alpha in monozygotic twins was underestimated by models. Zero-insertion analyses might be partly confounded by invariant T cells like MAIT and iNKT.

The same specimen was also included in a second study, on yellow fever vaccine responses in identical twins.

The sequenced material came from memory (CD45RO+) T cells sorted from blood. The gene calls are TRBV20-1 and TRBJ2-5, with a possible D match to TRBD2 (6 bases). The sequence was obtained from a woman in her late teens or twenties in good health. Here the CDR3 DNA reads TGCAGTGGGAACGGGGGGACCCAGTACTTC. Residues: CSGNGGTQYF.